This T cell receptor beta chain is from a study of CD8+ T cells in alopecia areata. The study's findings and limits: Normal scalp showed lower clonality than lesional scalp, especially alopecia totalis/universalis. A great number of expanded lesional clones endured in scalp and blood during tofacitinib. With just one nonresponder, it is still uncertain whether baseline CD8+ expansion relates to response.

Extracted RNA was reverse transcribed, and the resulting cDNA served as sequencing template. The protocol was immunoSEQ multiplex PCR, while the TCRdb copy is restricted to in-frame clones and leaves out a portion. The data hold some 200,000 clones, with around 60% observed a single time. The treatment is: oral pan-JAK inhibitor, 5-10 mg twice daily. Isolation of CD4+ and CD8+ T cells from PBMCs was achieved by sorting. There are a few counts of this clone. What it binds is not known. Trimming removed 0 bases at V and 4 bases at J, with 6 bases between. Per the germline V gene, CDR1 is SQVTM and CDR2 is ANQGSEA. This CDR3 is built from 12 residues.

The genes are TRBV29-1 and TRBJ2-5, with D unresolved. The sequencing here drew on CD4+ T cells sorted from blood, taken at week 4, from a patient treated with tofacitinib. The clonotype comes from a human donor with alopecia areata. The CDR3 nucleotides are TGCAGCGTTGAAGAGACACGAGAGACCCAGTACTTC. Its translation: CSVEETRETQYF. The whole variable domain, remainder taken from reference TRBV29-1 and TRBJ2-5, is SAVISQKPSRDICQRGTSLTIQCQVDSQVTMMFWYRQQPGQSLTLIATANQGSEATYESGFVIDKFPISRPNLTFSTLTVSNMSPEDSSIYLCSVEETRETQYFGPGTRLLVL.